This T cell receptor beta chain is drawn from a study of cytomegalovirus exposure and HLA in healthy donors. Across the whole study: From HLA-typed donors, an early data release held approximately 85 million unique TCRs.

With 60 Vbeta and 13 Jbeta primers, the PCR was carried out. Profiled with immunoSEQ multiplex PCR; TCRdb holds only in-frame clones, not every one. This repertoire shows 120,000 to 150,000 clones, 80% found once; its top ten account for 4.5% to 6%. Trimming cost V 8 bases and J 2 bases, with 15 bases left between them. Germline CDR1 SGHTA, CDR2 FQGNSA. This CDR3 has 14 amino acids. With regard to this clone: Its cognate antigen is unknown.

Regarding the study as a whole: The authors later linked a missense DCLRE1C variant to TCR beta V- and J-gene trimming. Most subjects' HLA-A and HLA-B alleles were reportedly predicted from TCR beta sequences. CMV serostatus was the only immune exposure information that was available.

This sequence was found in a male donor in good health and CMV-seronegative. This sequence joins TRBV7-2 and TRBJ1-2, with D perhaps matching TRBD1 (5 bases). The sequenced sample consisted of PBMCs. CDR3 region: CASRGTGQNYGYTF. The CDR3, as DNA: TGTGCCAGCCGCGGAACAGGTCAAAACTATGGCTACACCTTC. Based on the CDR3 plus reference TRBV7-2 and TRBJ1-2, the full variable domain is GAGVSQSPSNKVTEKGKDVELRCDPISGHTALYWYRQSLGQGLEFLIYFQGNSAPDKSGLPSDRFSAERTGGSVSTLTIQRTQQEDSAVYLCASRGTGQNYGYTFGSGTRLTVV.